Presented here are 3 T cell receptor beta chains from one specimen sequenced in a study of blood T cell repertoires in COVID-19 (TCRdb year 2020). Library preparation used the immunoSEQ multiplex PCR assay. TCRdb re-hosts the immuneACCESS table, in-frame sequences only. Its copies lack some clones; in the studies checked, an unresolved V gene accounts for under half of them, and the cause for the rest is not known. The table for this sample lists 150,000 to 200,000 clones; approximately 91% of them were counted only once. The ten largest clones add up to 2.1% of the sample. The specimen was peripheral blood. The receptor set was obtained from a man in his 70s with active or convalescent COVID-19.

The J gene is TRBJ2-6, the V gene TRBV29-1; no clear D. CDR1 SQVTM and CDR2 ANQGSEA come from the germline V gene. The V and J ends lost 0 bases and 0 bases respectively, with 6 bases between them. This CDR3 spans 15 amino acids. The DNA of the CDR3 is TGCAGCGTTGAAGATCCGAGCTCTGGGGCCAACGTCCTGACTTTC. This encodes CSVEDPSSGANVLTF.

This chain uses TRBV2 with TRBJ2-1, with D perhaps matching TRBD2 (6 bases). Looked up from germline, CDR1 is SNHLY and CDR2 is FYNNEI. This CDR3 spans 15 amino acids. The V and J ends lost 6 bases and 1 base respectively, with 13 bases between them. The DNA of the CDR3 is TGTGCCAGCAGCCCGACTAGGAATTCCTACAATGAGCAGTTCTTC. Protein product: CASSPTRNSYNEQFF.

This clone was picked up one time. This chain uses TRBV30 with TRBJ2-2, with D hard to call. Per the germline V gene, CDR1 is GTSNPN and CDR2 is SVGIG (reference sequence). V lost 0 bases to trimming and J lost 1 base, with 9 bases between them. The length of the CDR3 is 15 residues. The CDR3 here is CAWSVPRLNTGELFF. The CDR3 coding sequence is TGTGCCTGGAGTGTACCCAGGCTGAACACCGGGGAGCTGTTTTTT.